This entry is about one TCR beta chain. The data stem from a study of shared clonotypes between healthy human individuals. The ends were cut back, 9 bases at V and 3 bases at J, with 17 bases in the middle. CDR3 length: 14 amino acids. Germline values: CDR1 ENHRY, CDR2 SYGVKD. Naive CD8 populations comprised CD45RO-negative cells positively selected for CCR7, excluding terminally differentiated effector memory CD45RA+ cells. Donors were Caucasian adults residing in Nashville, Tennessee, USA. For each subset, genomic DNA was distributed in equal portions over several immunoSEQ plates. Template for every sorted-subset replicate PCR totaled around 200 ng DNA, some 30,000 T cell genomes. Data came from immunoSEQ multiplex PCR; TCRdb stores just in-frame clones and leaves some out. In the table there are approximately 2,000,000 clones, 90% to 95% of which are singletons.

The TCR sequence derives from a man aged 18 to 30 in good health. Some clones in this sample may be carry-over from other donors' samples. The sample comprised naive CD8+ T cells from PBMCs. The rearrangement uses TRBV10-3 and TRBJ1-2; tentatively, D is TRBD1 (6 bases). Here the CDR3 DNA reads TGTGCCATTTCGGGTACAGGGCTATACTATGGCTACACCTTC. Residues: CAISGTGLYYGYTF.